Below, 23 T cell receptor beta chains from the same sample are listed, as sequenced in a study of cytomegalovirus exposure and HLA in healthy donors. The primer mix had 60 Vbeta and 13 Jbeta primers. Only in-frame clones appear in the TCRdb table, and some are missing; sequencing was by immunoSEQ multiplex PCR. The data show 90,000 to 140,000 clones, nearly 85% seen once. The sequenced sample consisted of PBMCs. Receptors were obtained from a man between 18 and 29 years old in good health and CMV-seronegative.

This clone was observed a handful of times. The rearrangement links TRBV7-9 to TRBJ1-1; 7 nucleotides agree with TRBD1. The germline V gene encodes CDR1 SEHNR and CDR2 FQNEAQ (reference sequence). The CDR3 consists of 16 residues. V was clipped by 5 bases and J by 1 base; unmatched bases: 10. This CDR3 reads CASSPQGTEQNTEAFF. In DNA, the CDR3 is TGTGCCAGCAGCCCTCAGGGGACAGAGCAGAACACTGAAGCTTTCTTT. Full variable domain (outside the CDR3, taken from reference TRBV7-9 and TRBJ1-1): DTGVSQNPRHKITKRGQNVTFRCDPISEHNRLYWYRQTLGQGPEFLTYFQNEAQLEKSRLLSDRFSAERPKGSFSTLEIQRTEQGDSAMYLCASSPQGTEQNTEAFFGQGTRLTVV.

The chain uses TRBV29-1 and TRBJ1-2, with a tentative D call TRBD1 (6 bases). Trimming took off 4 bases at V and 6 bases at J, with 27 bases between the two ends. Germline V CDR1 and CDR2: SQVTM, ANQGSEA. This CDR3 comprises 17 residues. DNA of the CDR3: TGCAGCGTTGGCCTCTCTTTCCGCAGGGGACGAGCTGATGGCTACACCTTC. It translates to CSVGLSFRRGRADGYTF.

The chain is built from TRBV7-8 and TRBJ2-1; TRBD2 might be the D (6 bases). The ends were cut back, 5 bases at V and 8 bases at J, with 28 bases in the middle. Germline-derived CDR1 and CDR2 are SGHVS and FQNEAQ. The CDR3 is made up of 18 amino acids. This CDR3 is CASSLRSPAGSSFHEQFF. CDR3 in DNA: TGTGCCAGCAGCCTCCGATCCCCGGCCGGGAGTTCTTTCCATGAGCAGTTCTTC.

As DNA, the CDR3 is TGTGCCAGCAAGGCGGGACTTCTCTCCTACGAGCAGTACTTC. Translation gives CASKAGLLSYEQYF. The chain carries TRBV6-5 and TRBJ2-7, with D perhaps matching TRBD2 (6 bases). The V end was cut by 7 bases, the J end by 0 bases, with 13 bases between. Germline loops: CDR1 MNHEY, CDR2 SVGAGI. This CDR3 spans 14 amino acids.

The rearrangement joins TRBV6-5 to TRBJ1-1, with 7 bases lining up with TRBD1. The J segment lost 0 bases and the V segment lost 6 bases, leaving 4 bases of the junction unmatched. The germline V gene has CDR1 MNHEY and CDR2 SVGAGI. The CDR3 totals 14 residues. CDR3 DNA sequence: TGTGCCAGCAGAGTGACAGGGATGAACACTGAAGCTTTCTTT. This translates into CASRVTGMNTEAFF.

The chain has TRBV7-2 and TRBJ1-4; TRBD1 matches 7 bases. V was clipped by 5 bases and J by 0 bases; unmatched bases: 6. Per the germline V gene, CDR1 is SGHTA and CDR2 is FQGNSA. The length of the CDR3 is 16 residues. In DNA form, the CDR3 reads TGTGCCAGCAGCAAACGACAGGGTGCAACTAATGAAAAACTGTTTTTT. Translated, it gives CASSKRQGATNEKLFF.

The rearrangement uses TRBV18 and TRBJ1-5; 9 bases are shared with TRBD1. V lost 3 bases and J lost 2; bases outside the gene matches: 5. The CDR3 sequence is 16 residues long. Germline CDR1 is KGHSH and CDR2 is LQKENI. CDR3 sequence: CASSPTDRGGNQPQHF. DNA for the CDR3: TGTGCCAGCTCACCGACGGACAGGGGAGGCAATCAGCCCCAGCATTTT.

The rearrangement joins TRBV19 to TRBJ2-1; no definite D call. The CDR3 covers 15 residues. V shed 3 bases and J shed 3 bases, with 12 bases lying between them. The germline V gene has CDR1 LNHDA and CDR2 SQIVND (reference sequence). CDR3 DNA sequence: TGTGCCAGTAGTATTCAGTGGAGAGGCTACAATGAGCAGTTCTTC. This translates into CASSIQWRGYNEQFF. Complete variable domain (other parts from reference TRBV19 and TRBJ2-1): DGGITQSPKYLFRKEGQNVTLSCEQNLNHDAMYWYRQDPGQGLRLIYYSQIVNDFQKGDIAEGYSVSREKKESFPLTVTSAQKNPTAFYLCASSIQWRGYNEQFFGPGTRLTVL.

V is TRBV28 and J is TRBJ1-6; 8 positions match TRBD1. The ends lost 8 bases at V and 10 bases at J; junction bases unmatched: 16. Germline V gene sequence: CDR1 MDHEN, CDR2 SYDVKM. The CDR3 runs to 16 residues. CDR3 nucleotides: TGTGCCAGCCACAAAGAAGACAGGGGATTAGTATCACCCCTCCACTTT. Residues: CASHKEDRGLVSPLHF.

This clone came up a few times. The V and J genes are TRBV10-3 and TRBJ2-7, with 9 bases matching TRBD1. With V trimmed by 8 bases and J by 4 bases, 6 bases remained unmatched. This CDR3 is 13 amino acids long. Per the germline V gene, CDR1 is ENHRY and CDR2 is SYGVKD. CDR3 DNA: TGTGCCATCCTGGGACAGGGAGAATACGAGCAGTACTTC. Amino acids: CAILGQGEYEQYF.

The J gene is TRBJ2-1, the V gene TRBV28; possible D gene TRBD2, 6 bases. The CDR3 has 15 amino acids. V gave up 6 bases and J gave up 3 bases, with 15 bases separating them. Germline CDR1 and CDR2: MDHEN and SYDVKM. Here the CDR3 DNA reads TGTGCCAGCAGCGAAGGCGGGAAAGGCTACAATGAGCAGTTCTTC. Protein sequence: CASSEGGKGYNEQFF. Complete variable domain (other parts from reference TRBV28 and TRBJ2-1): DVKVTQSSRYLVKRTGEKVFLECVQDMDHENMFWYRQDPGLGLRLIYFSYDVKMKEKGDIPEGYSVSREKKERFSLILESASTNQTSMYLCASSEGGKGYNEQFFGPGTRLTVL.

The V call is TRBV5-1, the J call TRBJ1-2; a possible D gene is TRBD1 (5 bases). The V gene lost 4 bases and the J gene lost 8 bases, with 21 bases spanning the gap. CDR1 is SGHRS, CDR2 YFSETQ, per germline. CDR3 size: 15 residues. In DNA, the CDR3 is TGCGCCAGCAGCCCTATAAGTGCGGGGGGATCGGGCTACACCTTC. Translating it yields CASSPISAGGSGYTF.

V usage is TRBV5-1 and J usage is TRBJ2-1; a weak D match, TRBD2 (5 bases). Germline lookup yields CDR1 SGHRS and CDR2 YFSETQ. With 0 bases removed from V and 2 bases from J, the gap between germline ends came to 9 bases. This CDR3 has 15 amino acids. In nucleotides, the CDR3 is TGCGCCAGCAGCTTGGGCCAGGAGGCCTACAATGAGCAGTTCTTC. This codes for CASSLGQEAYNEQFF.

The genes are TRBV7-8 and TRBJ2-5, with D possibly matching TRBD2 (5 bases). The CDR3 is 12 amino acids. Trimming took 5 bases from V and 4 from J, leaving 8 bases between them. From germline, CDR1 is SGHVS and CDR2 FQNEAQ. The DNA for the CDR3 is TGTGCCAGCAGCGCCGGAGGAGAGACCCAGTACTTC. Its protein product is CASSAGGETQYF.

V and J are TRBV5-4 and TRBJ2-1; 9 bases agree with TRBD2. This CDR3 has 15 residues. CDR1 is SGHNT and CDR2 is YYREEE in the germline V gene (reference sequence). The J segment lost 5 bases and the V segment lost 3 bases, leaving 6 bases of the junction unmatched. CDR3 region: CASSWGTSRDNEQFF. The CDR3 bases are TGTGCCAGCAGCTGGGGGACTAGCAGAGACAATGAGCAGTTCTTC.

In this sample, this clone turned up a few times. The V call is TRBV7-9, the J call TRBJ1-4, with no clear D. CDR1 and CDR2 (germline): SEHNR, FQNEAQ (reference sequence). The V gene lost 4 bases and the J gene lost 5 bases, with 11 bases spanning the gap. This CDR3 region has 14 residues. CDR3 sequence reads: CASSYPRPNEKLFF. CDR3 bases: TGTGCCAGCAGCTACCCCAGGCCGAATGAAAAACTGTTTTTT.

The chain links TRBV28 to TRBJ2-7; 8 bases match TRBD2. Trimming removed 5 bases from V and 2 bases from J; junction bases left unmatched: 8. From germline, CDR1 is MDHEN and CDR2 SYDVKM. The CDR3 is 15 amino acids. The CDR3 region has the DNA TGTGCCAGCAGTCTTAGCGGGGTTGGGGCCTACGAGCAGTACTTC. It translates to CASSLSGVGAYEQYF.

The V gene is TRBV6-5, the J gene TRBJ2-7; D is perhaps TRBD1 (6 bases). Trimming cost V 8 bases and J 6 bases, with 11 bases left between them. The CDR3 is 11 residues long. Germline V gene sequence: CDR1 MNHEY, CDR2 SVGAGI. DNA of the CDR3: TGTGCCAGCTTCAGGGGTCGCGAGCAGTACTTC. Translated, it gives CASFRGREQYF.

The CDR3 region has the DNA TGTGCCAGCAGCTTTGAGGGACAGGAGGGTCGACAGCCCCAGCATTTT. The encoded protein is CASSFEGQEGRQPQHF. The chain employs TRBV12-1 and TRBJ1-5; the DNA was not used to check the table's D call, TRBD1. TRBV12-1 is noted as a pseudogene. The CDR3 totals 16 residues.

This chain links TRBV27 with TRBJ2-7, with 8 bases lining up with TRBD1. This CDR3 contains 13 residues. Germline V gene lookup returns CDR1 MNHEY and CDR2 SMNVEV (reference sequence). J was trimmed by 5 bases and V by 7 bases; bases with no gene match: 7. The CDR3 nucleotides are TGTGCCAGCACAGGACAGGGTTTCCACGAGCAGTACTTC. This sequence encodes CASTGQGFHEQYF.

The sample holds one count of this clone. Relative to the germline gene, one junction end is altered; a read error may explain this. The chain employs TRBV4-1 and TRBJ2-1; D perhaps matches TRBD1 (5 bases). Germline CDR1 is MGHRA and CDR2 is YSYEKL. The CDR3 spans 13 residues. The CDR3, as DNA: TGTGCCAGCAGCCAGGACACGAACAATGAGCAGTTCTTC. As protein: CASSQDTNNEQFF.

This sequence joins TRBV7-6 and TRBJ1-1; the D gene is possibly TRBD1 (5 bases). V was clipped by 1 base and J by 5 bases, with 17 bases between them. Germline lookup yields CDR1 SGHVS and CDR2 FNYEAQ. The CDR3 spans 16 residues. CDR3: CASSLGLKGKGTEAFF. Here the CDR3 DNA reads TGTGCCAGCAGCTTAGGTTTGAAGGGGAAGGGGACTGAAGCTTTCTTT.

The CDR3 is CATSLRSTGSTGELFF. In nucleotides, the CDR3 is TGTGCCACCAGCCTACGATCGACAGGGTCCACCGGGGAGCTGTTTTTT. The V call is TRBV15, the J call TRBJ2-2; 7 positions match TRBD1. Germline-derived CDR1 and CDR2 are LNHNV and YYDKDF (reference sequence). CDR3 length: 16 amino acids. Losses at the gene ends were 5 bases for V and 4 bases for J; bases not matched to a gene: 10.